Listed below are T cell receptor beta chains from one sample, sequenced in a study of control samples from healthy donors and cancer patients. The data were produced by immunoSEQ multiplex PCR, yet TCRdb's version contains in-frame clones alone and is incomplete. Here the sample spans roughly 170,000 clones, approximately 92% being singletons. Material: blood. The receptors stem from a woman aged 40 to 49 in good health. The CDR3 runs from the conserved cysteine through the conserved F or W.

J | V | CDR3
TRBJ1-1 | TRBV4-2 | CASSQDPLQGENTEAFF
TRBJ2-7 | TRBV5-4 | CASSLFHSGGGYEQYF
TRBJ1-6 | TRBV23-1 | CASSQSSLGQELSPLHF
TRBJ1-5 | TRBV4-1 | CASSQEGRYNQPQHF
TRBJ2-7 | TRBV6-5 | CASRRGAPSSYEQYF
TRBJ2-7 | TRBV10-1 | CASSESNSYEQYF
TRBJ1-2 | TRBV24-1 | CATSDDRINYGYTF
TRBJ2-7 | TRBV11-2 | CASSFGASVYEQYF
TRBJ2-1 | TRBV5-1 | CASSLGGHNEQFF
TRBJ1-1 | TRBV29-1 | CSVRRDTEAFF
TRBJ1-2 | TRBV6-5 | CASSDGQLYGYTF
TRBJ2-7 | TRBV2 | CASSRQTSYEQYF
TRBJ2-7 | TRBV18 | CASSPQTGPYEQYF
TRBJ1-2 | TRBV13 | CARSLGQGGYGYTF
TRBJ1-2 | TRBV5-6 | CASSLRGDYGYTF
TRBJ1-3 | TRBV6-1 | CASSVSPGQGINTIYF